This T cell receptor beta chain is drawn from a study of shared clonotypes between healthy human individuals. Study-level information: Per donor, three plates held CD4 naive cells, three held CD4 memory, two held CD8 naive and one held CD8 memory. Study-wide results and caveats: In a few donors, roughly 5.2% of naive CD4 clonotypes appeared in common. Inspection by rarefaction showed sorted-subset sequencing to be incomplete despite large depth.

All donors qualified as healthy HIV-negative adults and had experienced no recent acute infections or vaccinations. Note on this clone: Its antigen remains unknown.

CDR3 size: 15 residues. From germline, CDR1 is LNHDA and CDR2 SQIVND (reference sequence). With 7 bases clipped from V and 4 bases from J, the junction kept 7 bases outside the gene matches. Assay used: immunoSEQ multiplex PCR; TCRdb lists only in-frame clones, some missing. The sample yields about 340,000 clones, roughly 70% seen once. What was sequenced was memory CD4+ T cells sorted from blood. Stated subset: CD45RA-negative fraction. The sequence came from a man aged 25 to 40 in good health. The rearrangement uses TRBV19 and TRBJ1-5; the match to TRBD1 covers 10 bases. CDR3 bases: TGTGCCAGTAAATCGGGACAGGGGTTAAATCAGCCCCAGCATTTT. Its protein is CASKSGQGLNQPQHF.